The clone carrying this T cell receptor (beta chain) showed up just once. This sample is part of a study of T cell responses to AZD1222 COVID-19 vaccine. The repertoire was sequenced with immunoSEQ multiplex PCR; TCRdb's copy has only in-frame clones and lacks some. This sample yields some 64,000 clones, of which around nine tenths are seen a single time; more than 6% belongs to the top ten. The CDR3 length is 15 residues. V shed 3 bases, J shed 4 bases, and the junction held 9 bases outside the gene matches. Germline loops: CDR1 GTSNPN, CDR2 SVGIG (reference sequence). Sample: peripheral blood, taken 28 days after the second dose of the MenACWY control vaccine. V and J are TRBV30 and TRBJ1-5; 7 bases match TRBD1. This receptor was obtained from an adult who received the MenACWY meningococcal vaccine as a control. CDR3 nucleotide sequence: TGTGCCTGGAGGTACCCCACAGGGGTAAATCAGCCCCAGCATTTT. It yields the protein CAWRYPTGVNQPQHF.